This entry lists 5 T cell receptor beta chains sequenced from one sample in a study of tissue T cells after allogeneic stem cell transplantation. Data came from immunoSEQ multiplex PCR; TCRdb stores just in-frame clones and leaves some out. The sample includes 9,500 to 15,000 clones, around three quarters of them seen just once. The input for sequencing was tissue from the right colon, taken at autopsy. The receptor source for this set is a woman aged 18 to 55 with breast cancer.

The V gene is TRBV28, the J gene TRBJ2-7, with a tentative D call TRBD2 (6 bases). Trimming removed 3 bases from V and 7 bases from J, with 13 bases in between. The CDR3 totals 13 residues. From germline, CDR1 is MDHEN and CDR2 SYDVKM. The CDR3 reads CASSLFHGSEQYF. The CDR3 DNA reads TGTGCCAGCAGTTTGTTCCACGGGAGTGAGCAGTACTTC.

The chain employs TRBV5-6 and TRBJ2-7; possibly TRBD1 or TRBD2 for D (5 bases each). The V end lost 4 bases, the J end lost 2 bases, and 13 bases lay between the germline ends. CDR3 length equals 14 residues. Germline CDR1 reads SGHDT; CDR2 reads YYEEEE. This chain's CDR3 is CASSPVGPTYEQYF. The CDR3 DNA reads TGTGCCAGCAGCCCGGTGGGACCCACCTACGAGCAGTACTTC.

This clone turned up a few times. The rearrangement joins TRBV28 to TRBJ2-3; TRBD2 matches at 7 bases. CDR3 size: 16 residues. Trimming at V came to 6 bases and at J to 11 bases, leaving 20 bases not matched to a gene. Per germline, CDR1 MDHEN and CDR2 SYDVKM. The CDR3 region is CASSHPTSLGGGMQYF. Written as DNA, the CDR3 is TGTGCCAGCAGCCACCCTACCTCCCTTGGGGGAGGGATGCAGTATTTT. Complete variable domain (other parts from reference TRBV28 and TRBJ2-3): DVKVTQSSRYLVKRTGEKVFLECVQDMDHENMFWYRQDPGLGLRLIYFSYDVKMKEKGDIPEGYSVSREKKERFSLILESASTNQTSMYLCASSHPTSLGGGMQYFGPGTRLTVL.

The genes are TRBV4-2 and TRBJ2-7, with a tentative D call TRBD2 (6 bases). Looked up from germline, CDR1 is LGHNA and CDR2 is YNFKEQ. The V end lost 0 bases, the J end lost 6 bases, and 12 bases lay between the germline ends. This CDR3 comprises 14 residues. The CDR3 bases are TGTGCCAGCAGCCAAGATCGGGGGTCGAGCGAGCAGTACTTC. It translates to CASSQDRGSSEQYF.

The chain is built from TRBV5-4 and TRBJ1-2; D uncertain. Germline assignment: CDR1 SGHNT and CDR2 YYREEE (reference sequence). The CDR3 consists of 12 residues. V was shortened by 0 bases and J by 4 bases, with 4 bases between the two germline ends. CDR3 in amino acids: CASSLEPYGYTF. The CDR3 DNA sequence: TGTGCCAGCAGCTTGGAACCCTATGGCTACACCTTC.